The TCR beta chain under discussion was sequenced for a study of monozygotic twins with inflammatory bowel disease. Per sample, reverse transcription was split into eight reactions. With the 5' RACE reads reprocessed, TCRdb shows one record per CDR3 protein and no DNA. The sample yields under 130,000 distinct CDR3 sequences, of which the top ten take up less than 2%. The CDR3 length is 13 residues. Germline CDR1 and CDR2: SGHTA and FQGNSA. The J gene is TRBJ2-7, the V gene TRBV7-2; the D call of TRBD1 rests on TCRdb alone, since no DNA is present to check it. The receptor was isolated from a human donor with ulcerative colitis or Crohn's disease, or a healthy co-twin of an affected twin (not recorded which). Sample: blood. The CDR3 protein is CASSPPGVYEQYF.